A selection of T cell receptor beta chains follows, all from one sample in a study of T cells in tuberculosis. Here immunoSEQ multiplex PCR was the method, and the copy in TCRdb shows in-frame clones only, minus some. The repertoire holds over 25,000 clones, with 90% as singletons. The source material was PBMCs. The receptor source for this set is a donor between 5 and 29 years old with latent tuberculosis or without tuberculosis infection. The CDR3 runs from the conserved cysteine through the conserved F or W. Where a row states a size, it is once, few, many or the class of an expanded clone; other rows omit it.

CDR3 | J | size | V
CASARYSYGYTF | TRBJ1-2 | . | TRBV19
CAIVVRGANVLTF | TRBJ2-6 | once | TRBV10-1
CASSEYSGTGGNQPQHF | TRBJ1-5 | . | TRBV11-2
CSVGPIGQGYGYTF | TRBJ1-2 | . | TRBV29-1
CASSYSGGSTDTQYF | TRBJ2-3 | . | TRBV6-5
CASSLARDTYNEQFF | TRBJ2-1 | . | TRBV11-2
CASSLTSGGARDTQYF | TRBJ2-3 | . | TRBV19
CASSVGVAGWGDTQYF | TRBJ2-3 | . | TRBV9
CASSKQGAGYTF | TRBJ1-2 | . | TRBV19
CASSPGGHPNYGYTF | TRBJ1-2 | . | TRBV7-9
CASSLEGRGYGYTF | TRBJ1-2 | . | TRBV5-1
CSVGDRVNSPLHF | TRBJ1-6 | few | TRBV29-1
CASGAGYGYTF | TRBJ1-2 | . | TRBV28
CASSLSIRGRGNQPQHF | TRBJ1-5 | . | TRBV27
CASSPGGGTDNEQFF | TRBJ2-1 | . | TRBV9
CASSDRVSGANVLTF | TRBJ2-6 | . | TRBV28
CSVQGDTEAFF | TRBJ1-1 | . | TRBV29-1
CASSPDREEGYTF | TRBJ1-2 | once | TRBV7-2